The rows below give T cell receptor beta chains drawn from one sample of a study of cytomegalovirus exposure and HLA in healthy donors. Only in-frame clones appear in the TCRdb table, and some are missing; sequencing was by immunoSEQ multiplex PCR. The sample lists around 300,000 clones, 75% to 90% occurring once. Source material: PBMCs. All receptors derive from a woman in her twenties or thirties in good health and CMV-seropositive. CDR3s include the opening cysteine and the closing phenylalanine or tryptophan. A D gene is named only where the DNA matches it firmly.

V gene	D gene	J gene	CDR3 protein
TRBV7-9	.	TRBJ2-1	CASSARSLGWDEQFF
TRBV27	.	TRBJ1-2	CASSDAGNYGYTF
TRBV6-6	.	TRBJ1-1	CASSYSGMNTEAFF
TRBV6-5	.	TRBJ1-5	CASSLSRWNNQPQHF
TRBV27	.	TRBJ1-5	CASSENSNQPQHF
TRBV30	.	TRBJ1-1	CAWSARGNTEAFF
TRBV28	.	TRBJ1-2	CASSLRAGSNYGYTF
TRBV2	TRBD1	TRBJ2-3	CASSAGTVSTDTQYF
TRBV19	.	TRBJ2-2	CASSIVPRQQTNTGELFF
TRBV6-5	.	TRBJ2-7	CASSQLAIQYEQYF
TRBV12-5	.	TRBJ2-5	CASGLGTNQETQYF
TRBV4-3	TRBD1	TRBJ2-7	CASKRQGAEEQYF
TRBV30	TRBD2	TRBJ2-3	CAWNRAGGADTQYF
TRBV9	.	TRBJ2-7	CASSADGIPEQYF
TRBV30	.	TRBJ2-7	CAWSSRNPYEQYF
TRBV5-1	TRBD2	TRBJ2-2	CASGGTSPTGELFF
TRBV9	TRBD2	TRBJ2-2	CASSGSGRDTGELFF
TRBV29-1	.	TRBJ2-3	CSVVARTDTQYF
TRBV30	TRBD2	TRBJ2-7	CAWSVAWTSGKSSMGEQYF
TRBV6-1	TRBD1	TRBJ2-7	CASSEQTGSYEQYF
TRBV2	TRBD1	TRBJ2-5	CASSRDRGLETQYF
TRBV18	.	TRBJ1-2	CASSPPRGSGYTF
TRBV7-6	.	TRBJ1-1	CASSLGPRVEAFF
TRBV5-1	TRBD1	TRBJ1-5	CASSLGQGSNQPQHF
TRBV19	.	TRBJ2-1	CASGVGGNEQFF
TRBV27	.	TRBJ1-2	CASSTRGGHLGGGYTF
TRBV9	.	TRBJ2-7	CASSVAQSSEQYF
TRBV4-2	.	TRBJ2-3	CASSLGSDTQYF
TRBV29-1	.	TRBJ2-7	CSVGDTRRISYEQYF
TRBV19	TRBD1	TRBJ2-4	CASSISGQVNALWLGKNIQYF
TRBV29-1	.	TRBJ2-5	CSVETLMTMRETQYF
TRBV6-5	.	TRBJ2-7	CASSFAWAKSSYEQYF
TRBV6-1	.	TRBJ1-2	CASSEMARPSSYGYTF
TRBV10-2	.	TRBJ2-1	CASSEFGFSSYNEQFF
TRBV28	.	TRBJ2-7	CASRLFDEQYF
TRBV5-6	.	TRBJ1-5	CASSFRQSNQPQHF
TRBV5-1	TRBD1	TRBJ2-7	CASSLGGTGPYEQYF
TRBV19	.	TRBJ1-5	CASNRERGQPQHF
TRBV19	TRBD1	TRBJ1-2	CASSGRQGGYTF
TRBV5-6	TRBD1	TRBJ1-1	CASSAGTENTEAFF
TRBV6-6	.	TRBJ1-2	CASSGLGLDGYTF
TRBV28	.	TRBJ1-2	CASTTPEAYGTPNYGYTF
TRBV19	.	TRBJ2-5	CASSNSIQETQYF
TRBV29-1	.	TRBJ2-2	CSVEDGSGMNTGELFF
TRBV7-8	.	TRBJ2-5	CASSFLQGIGETQYF
TRBV28	TRBD1	TRBJ2-7	CASFPPHRGEQYF
TRBV10-3	.	TRBJ1-2	CAISEQPGRLNYGYTF
TRBV2	.	TRBJ2-3	CASMRRSTDTQYF